The clone carrying this T cell receptor (beta chain) was recorded a few times. Antigen specificity is unknown. Amplification yielded TCR beta CDR3 regions, with RNA transcripts as the source. RT-PCR in the first round (using the HTBI primer set) targeted the TCR CDR3. MiXCR, run by TCRdb on the multiplex PCR reads, gives a single entry per CDR3 protein. The sample has approximately 200,000 distinct CDR3 sequences, about a sixth seen once. V gave up 6 bases and J gave up 5 bases, with 13 bases separating them. This CDR3 contains 14 residues. CDR1 is SNHLY, CDR2 FYNNEI, per germline. Uncontrolled infection, other autoimmune disease, pregnancy or lactation barred patients from enrollment. The authors obtained PBMCs from about 9 ml of fresh peripheral blood. This sample stems from a study of T cells in Graves' hyperthyroidism and ophthalmopathy. Study-wide points: The model identified upcoming ophthalmopathy a median about 7.1 months ahead of onset. Most thyroid clonotypes expanded above 0.001 appeared in blood too.

This clonotype was sampled from a man aged 40-55 years with Graves' hyperthyroidism. Sequenced material: blood. The rearrangement joins TRBV2 to TRBJ1-4; no definite D call. In nucleotides, the CDR3 is TGTGCCAGCAGCAGACGAACGGCGAATGAAAAACTGTTTTTT. Residues: CASSRRTANEKLFF.